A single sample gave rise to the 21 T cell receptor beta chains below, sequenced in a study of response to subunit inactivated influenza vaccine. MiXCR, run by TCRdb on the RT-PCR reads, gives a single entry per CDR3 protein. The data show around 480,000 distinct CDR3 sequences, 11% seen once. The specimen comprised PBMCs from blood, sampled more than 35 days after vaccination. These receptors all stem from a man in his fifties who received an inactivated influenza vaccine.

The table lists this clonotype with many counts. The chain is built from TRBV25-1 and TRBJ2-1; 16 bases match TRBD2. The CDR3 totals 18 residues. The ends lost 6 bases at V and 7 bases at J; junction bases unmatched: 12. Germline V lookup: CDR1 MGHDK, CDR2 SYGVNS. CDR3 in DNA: TGTGCCAGCAGCGAACGACTCGGGACTAGCGGGAGGGGAAATGAGCAGTTCTTC. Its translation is CASSERLGTSGRGNEQFF.

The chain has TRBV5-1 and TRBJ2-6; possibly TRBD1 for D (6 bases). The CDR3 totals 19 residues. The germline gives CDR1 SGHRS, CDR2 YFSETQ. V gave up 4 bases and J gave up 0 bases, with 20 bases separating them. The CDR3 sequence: CASSPGYSRDISGANVLTF. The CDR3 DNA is TGCGCCAGCAGCCCCGGGTATTCCAGGGACATCTCTGGGGCCAACGTCCTGACTTTC.

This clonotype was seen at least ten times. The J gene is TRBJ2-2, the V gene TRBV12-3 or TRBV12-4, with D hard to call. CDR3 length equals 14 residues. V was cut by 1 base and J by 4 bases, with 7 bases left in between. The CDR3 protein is CASSLEASTGELFF. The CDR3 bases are TGTGCCAGCAGTTTAGAAGCATCCACCGGGGAGCTGTTTTTT.

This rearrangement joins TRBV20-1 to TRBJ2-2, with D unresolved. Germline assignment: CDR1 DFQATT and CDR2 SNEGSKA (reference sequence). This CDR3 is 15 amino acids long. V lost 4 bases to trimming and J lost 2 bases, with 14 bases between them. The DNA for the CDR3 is TGCAGTGCTAAATCCCTTGCGGCTAACACCGGGGAGCTGTTTTTT. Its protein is CSAKSLAANTGELFF.

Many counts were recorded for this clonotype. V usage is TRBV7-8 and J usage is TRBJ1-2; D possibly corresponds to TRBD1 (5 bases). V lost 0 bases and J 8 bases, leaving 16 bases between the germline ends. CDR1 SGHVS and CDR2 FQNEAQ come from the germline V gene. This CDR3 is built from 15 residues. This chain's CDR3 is CASSLASKGTKGYTF. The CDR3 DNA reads TGTGCCAGCAGCTTAGCGAGCAAGGGGACGAAAGGCTACACCTTC.

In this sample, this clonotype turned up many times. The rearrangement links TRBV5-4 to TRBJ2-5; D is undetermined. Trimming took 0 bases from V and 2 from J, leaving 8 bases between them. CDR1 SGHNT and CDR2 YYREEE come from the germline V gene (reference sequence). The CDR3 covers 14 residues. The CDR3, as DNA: TGTGCCAGCAGCTTGGCGGCCGCGCAAGAGACCCAGTACTTC. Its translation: CASSLAAAQETQYF.

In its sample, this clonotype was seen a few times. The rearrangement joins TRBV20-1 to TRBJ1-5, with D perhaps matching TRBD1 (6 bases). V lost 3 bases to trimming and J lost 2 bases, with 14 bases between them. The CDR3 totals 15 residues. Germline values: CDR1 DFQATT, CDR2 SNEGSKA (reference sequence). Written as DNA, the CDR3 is TGCAGTGCTAGTCTGGGGGCCGGGCGCAATCAGCCCCAGCATTTT. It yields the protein CSASLGAGRNQPQHF.

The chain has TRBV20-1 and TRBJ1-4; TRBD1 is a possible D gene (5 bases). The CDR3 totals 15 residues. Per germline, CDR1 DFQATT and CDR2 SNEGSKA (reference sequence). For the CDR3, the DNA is TGCAGCGCAAAGGGGACGCCTGGTTGGGGTGAAAAACTGTTTTTT. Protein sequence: CSAKGTPGWGEKLFF.

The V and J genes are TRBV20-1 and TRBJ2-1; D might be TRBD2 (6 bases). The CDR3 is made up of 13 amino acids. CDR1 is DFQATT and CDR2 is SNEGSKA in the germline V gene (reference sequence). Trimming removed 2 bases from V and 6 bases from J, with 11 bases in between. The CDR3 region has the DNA TGCAGTGCTAGACTTTCGACTAGCAATGAGCAGTTCTTC. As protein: CSARLSTSNEQFF.

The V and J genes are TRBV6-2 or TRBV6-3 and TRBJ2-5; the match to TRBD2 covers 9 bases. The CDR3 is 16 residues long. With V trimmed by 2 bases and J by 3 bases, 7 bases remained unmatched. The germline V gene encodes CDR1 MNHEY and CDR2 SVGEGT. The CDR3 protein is CASSYPRLADKETQYF. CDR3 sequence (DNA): TGTGCCAGCAGTTACCCCAGACTAGCGGATAAAGAGACCCAGTACTTC.

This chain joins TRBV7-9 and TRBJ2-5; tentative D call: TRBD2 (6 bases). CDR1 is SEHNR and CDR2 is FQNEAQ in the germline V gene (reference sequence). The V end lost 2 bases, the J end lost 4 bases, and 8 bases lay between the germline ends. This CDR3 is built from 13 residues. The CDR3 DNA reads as TGTGCCAGCAGCTTATACGGGAGAGAGACCCAGTACTTC. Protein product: CASSLYGRETQYF.

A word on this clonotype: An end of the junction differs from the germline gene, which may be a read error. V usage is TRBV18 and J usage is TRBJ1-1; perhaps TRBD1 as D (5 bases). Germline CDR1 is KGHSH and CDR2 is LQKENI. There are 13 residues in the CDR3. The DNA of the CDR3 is TGTGCCGGCTCACCACAGGTTAACACTGAAGCTTTCTTT. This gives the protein CAGSPQVNTEAFF.

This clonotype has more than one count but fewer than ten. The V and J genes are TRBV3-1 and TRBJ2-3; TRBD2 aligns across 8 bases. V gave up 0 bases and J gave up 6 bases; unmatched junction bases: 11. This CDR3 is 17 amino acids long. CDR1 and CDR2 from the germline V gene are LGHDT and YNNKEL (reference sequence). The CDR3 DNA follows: TGTGCCAGCAGCCAAGAAGTCTCGAGCGGGAGTGCGGATACGCAGTATTTT. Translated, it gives CASSQEVSSGSADTQYF.

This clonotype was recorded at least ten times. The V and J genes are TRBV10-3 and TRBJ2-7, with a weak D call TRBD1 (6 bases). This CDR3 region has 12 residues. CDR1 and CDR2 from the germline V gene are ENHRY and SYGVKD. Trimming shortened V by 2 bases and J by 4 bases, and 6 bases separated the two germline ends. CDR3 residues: CAISEQGYEQYF. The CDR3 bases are TGTGCCATCAGTGAGCAGGGGTACGAGCAGTACTTC.

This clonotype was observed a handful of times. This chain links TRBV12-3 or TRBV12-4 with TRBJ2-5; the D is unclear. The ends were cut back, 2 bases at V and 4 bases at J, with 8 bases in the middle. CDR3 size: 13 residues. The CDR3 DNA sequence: TGTGCCAGCAGTTTATTCACTTCAGAGACCCAGTACTTC. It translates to CASSLFTSETQYF.

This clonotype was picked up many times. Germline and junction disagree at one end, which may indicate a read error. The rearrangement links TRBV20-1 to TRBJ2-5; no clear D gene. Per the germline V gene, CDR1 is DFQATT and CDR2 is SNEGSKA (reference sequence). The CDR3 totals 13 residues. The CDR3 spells CSARTYYQETQYF. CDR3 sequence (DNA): TGCAGTGCTAGGACTTACTACCAGGAGACCCAGTACTTC.

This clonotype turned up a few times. CDR3 loop: CASSLGLGQGVGDTQYF. Written as DNA, the CDR3 is TGTGCCAGCAGCTTAGGCCTGGGCCAGGGGGTAGGAGATACGCAGTATTTT. This chain uses TRBV13 with TRBJ2-3; 7 nucleotides align to TRBD1. V trimming: 0 bases; J trimming: 5 bases; junction bases outside the gene matches: 11. The CDR3 length is 17 residues. Germline assignment: CDR1 PRHDT and CDR2 FYEKMQ (reference sequence).

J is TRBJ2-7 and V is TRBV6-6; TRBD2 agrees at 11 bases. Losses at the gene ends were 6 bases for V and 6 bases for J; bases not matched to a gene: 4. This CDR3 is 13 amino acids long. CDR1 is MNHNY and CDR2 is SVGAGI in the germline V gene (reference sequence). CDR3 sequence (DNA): TGTGCCAGCAGACTAGCGGGGGTTCTCGAGCAGTACTTC. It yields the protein CASRLAGVLEQYF.

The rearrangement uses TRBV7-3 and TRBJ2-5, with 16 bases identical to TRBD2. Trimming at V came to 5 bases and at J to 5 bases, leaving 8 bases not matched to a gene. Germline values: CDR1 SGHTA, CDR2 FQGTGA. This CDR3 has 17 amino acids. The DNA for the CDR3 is TGTGCCAGCAGCCTGGGACTAGCGGGAGGGCCGGAGGAGACCCAGTACTTC. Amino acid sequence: CASSLGLAGGPEETQYF.

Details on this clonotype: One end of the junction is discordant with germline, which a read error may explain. CDR3 in DNA: TGTGCTAGCAGCTTGACCTCATTGAGCGGGACAGGGACTAACTATGGCTACACCTTC. Translation gives CASSLTSLSGTGTNYGYTF. The V and J genes are TRBV7-8 and TRBJ1-2; TRBD1 matches at 9 bases. The CDR3 has 19 residues. CDR1 and CDR2 (germline): SGHVS, FQNEAQ.

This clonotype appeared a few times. The CDR3 region has the DNA TGTGCCAGCAGCGCACAGGCGCGGGGGGAGACCCAGTACTTC. Its protein product is CASSAQARGETQYF. This rearrangement joins TRBV7-2 to TRBJ2-5; 7 bases map to TRBD2. Per the germline V gene, CDR1 is SGHTA and CDR2 is FQGNSA. V lost 5 bases, J lost 5 bases, and 8 bases stayed unmatched. This CDR3 contains 14 residues.